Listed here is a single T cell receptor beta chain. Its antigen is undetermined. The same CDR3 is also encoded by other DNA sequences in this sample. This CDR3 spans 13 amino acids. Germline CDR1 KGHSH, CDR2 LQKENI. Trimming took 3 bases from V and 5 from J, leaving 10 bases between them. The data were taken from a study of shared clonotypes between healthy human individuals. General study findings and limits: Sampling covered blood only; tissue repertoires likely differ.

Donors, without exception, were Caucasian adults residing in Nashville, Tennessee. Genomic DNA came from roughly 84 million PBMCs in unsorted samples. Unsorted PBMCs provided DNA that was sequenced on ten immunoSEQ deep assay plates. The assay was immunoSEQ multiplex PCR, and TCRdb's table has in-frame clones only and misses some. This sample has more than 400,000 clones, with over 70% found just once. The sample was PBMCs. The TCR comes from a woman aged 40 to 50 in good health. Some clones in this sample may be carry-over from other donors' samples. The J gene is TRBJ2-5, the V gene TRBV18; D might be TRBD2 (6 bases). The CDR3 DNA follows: TGTGCCAGCTCACCGGGAGGCCTTGAGACCCAGTACTTC. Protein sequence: CASSPGGLETQYF.